This T cell receptor beta chain was retrieved from a study of neurological immune-mediated disorders. cDNA synthesis was performed by 5'RACE with 10-nucleotide random UMIs. One entry per CDR3 protein, called by TCRdb with MiXCR from the 5' RACE reads. This sample yields fewer than 70,000 distinct CDR3 sequences, of which less than 10% are seen a single time; 12% belongs to the top ten. Described time point: longitudinal time-point 2. The ends lost 5 bases at V and 3 bases at J; junction bases unmatched: 3. The V gene's germline CDR1 is MDHEN and CDR2 SYDVKM. This CDR3 comprises 14 residues. The chain joins TRBV28 to TRBJ2-5; the match to TRBD2 covers 10 bases. The material sequenced was PBMCs. This sequence originates from a man aged 25 to 40 in good health. The CDR3 here is CASSSGRAKETQYF. The CDR3 bases are TGTGCCAGCAGTAGCGGGAGGGCCAAAGAGACCCAGTACTTC.